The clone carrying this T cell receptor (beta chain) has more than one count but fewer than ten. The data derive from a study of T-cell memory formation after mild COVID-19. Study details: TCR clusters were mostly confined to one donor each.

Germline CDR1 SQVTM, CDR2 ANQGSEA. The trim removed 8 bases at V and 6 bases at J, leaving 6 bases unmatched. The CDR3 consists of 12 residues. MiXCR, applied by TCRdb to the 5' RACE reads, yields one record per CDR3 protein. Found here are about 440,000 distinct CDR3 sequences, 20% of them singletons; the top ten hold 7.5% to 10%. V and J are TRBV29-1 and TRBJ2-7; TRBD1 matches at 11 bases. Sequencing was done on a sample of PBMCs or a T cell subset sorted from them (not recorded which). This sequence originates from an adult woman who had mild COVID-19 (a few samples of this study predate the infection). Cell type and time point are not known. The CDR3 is CSYGQGAGEQYF. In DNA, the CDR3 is TGCAGCTACGGACAGGGGGCTGGCGAGCAGTACTTC.